This record concerns one T cell receptor beta chain sequence. The antigen it binds to is not known. Base-call qualities are not available, and no considerably larger clone is one nucleotide away. Taken from cysteine to phenylalanine, the CDR3 has 19 residues. Only CDR3 DNA is held: 57 bases, read in frame from base 1. The germline V and J ends show losses of 6 bases and 6 bases respectively, and no gene match explains 24 bases of the junction. The immunoSEQ Assay, a bias-controlled multiplex PCR, was used to amplify TCRbeta CDR3 regions from genomic DNA. On the authors' methods: The number of nucleated cells in each sample was estimated by amplification of reference gene primers within the assay. To quantify the absolute abundance of each unique TCRbeta CDR3 rearrangement, sequence reads were collapsed and filtered. Productive Simpson clonality was computed per sample as the square root of Simpson's diversity index over productive rearrangements. TCRdb took this table from immuneACCESS and kept in-frame rearrangements with V and J called. Such tables lack part of the clones; where checked against another copy, unresolved V genes explain under half of the gap, and the rest is unexplained. V and J calls plus clone size are reproduced from that table; the DNA served to infer D and trimming. The sample table records about 100,000 clones; 85% to 90% of these occur just once. The ten largest clonotypes hold 5.1% of the sample.

This entry is derived from a study of blood T cell repertoires in COVID-19 (dated by TCRdb to 2020 to 2022). Regarding the research as a whole: Samples from collaborators originated in the United States, Italy and Spain and spanned both the acute and convalescent phases of COVID-19. The dataset comprised deeply sampled blood TCRbeta repertoires from subjects exposed to, actively infected with, or recovered from COVID-19. Nearly every sample came with metadata listing a de-identified subject ID, COVID-19 status, age in years and sex. Where available, HLA class I and class II types were taken from metadata supplied by the sample provider and were not determined by assay-based typing. The repertoires were released in a freely available public database meant as a resource for research on the immune response to SARS-CoV-2. The samples were drawn from the first 160 participants of the ongoing ImmuneRACE study and from 950 to 1,500 subjects provided by 6 global collaborators. The prospective study material was composed of cDNA or gDNA derived from T cells, B-cell-depleted T cells, or PBMCs. On the study overall, not on this receptor specifically: The amount of clinical and demographic metadata varied by source and participant and was provided uncurated.

Each collaborating institution followed its own protocols to collect whole blood in K2EDTA tubes. For TCRbeta analysis, collaborators shipped samples in one of three forms: frozen whole blood, isolated PBMCs, or DNA extracted from either of those sample types. The sequenced sample was peripheral blood. The V and J genes are TRBV6-7 and TRBJ1-1; 8 central nucleotides agree with TRBD1. TRBV6-7 is known as an ORF, though its function is uncertain. The TCR sequence derives from a human donor in a cohort sampled during active COVID-19. The CDR3 protein is CASSQGAGWLCPQFAEAFF. The DNA sequence is TGTGCCAGCAGCCAGGGGGCTGGTTGGTTGTGCCCCCAATTCGCTGAAGCTTTCTTT.